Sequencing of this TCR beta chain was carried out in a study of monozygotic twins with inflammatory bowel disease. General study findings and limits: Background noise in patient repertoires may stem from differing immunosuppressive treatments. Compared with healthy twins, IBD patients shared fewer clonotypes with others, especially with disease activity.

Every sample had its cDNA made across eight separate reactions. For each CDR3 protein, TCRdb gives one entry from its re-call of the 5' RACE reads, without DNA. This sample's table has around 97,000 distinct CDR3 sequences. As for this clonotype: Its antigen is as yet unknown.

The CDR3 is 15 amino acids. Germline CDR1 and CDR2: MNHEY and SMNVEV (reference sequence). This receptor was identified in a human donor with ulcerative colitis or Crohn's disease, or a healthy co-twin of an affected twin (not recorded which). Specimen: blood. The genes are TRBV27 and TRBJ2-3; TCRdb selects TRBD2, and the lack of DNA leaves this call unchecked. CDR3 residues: CASSLSGASTDTQYF.